Listed below are T cell receptor beta chains from one sample, sequenced in a study of immune evolution from preneoplasia to lung adenocarcinoma. TCRdb's table, derived via immunoSEQ multiplex PCR, lists solely in-frame clones and lacks some. The sample records under 15,000 clones, roughly 87% being singletons. Sample: FFPE lung adenocarcinoma in situ tissue. Receptors originate from a donor older than 65 with lung adenocarcinoma. CDR3s leave out the opening cysteine and the closing phenylalanine or tryptophan.

v_call: TRBV28; j_call: TRBJ2-1; cdr3_aa: ASSPNPGTGAYEQF
v_call: TRBV9; j_call: TRBJ2-2; cdr3_aa: ASSGTSGTIGELF
v_call: TRBV19; j_call: TRBJ2-1; cdr3_aa: ASSSPSGIEQF
v_call: TRBV30; j_call: TRBJ1-5; cdr3_aa: AWSHTQNQPQH
v_call: TRBV11-2; j_call: TRBJ2-3; cdr3_aa: ASSLGRGGFADTQY
v_call: TRBV28; j_call: TRBJ2-4; cdr3_aa: ASSLTSGTSGRLAKNIQY
v_call: TRBV9; j_call: TRBJ2-1; cdr3_aa: ASNEGDPINEQF
v_call: TRBV7-2; j_call: TRBJ2-7; cdr3_aa: ASSRQGSEQY
v_call: TRBV28; j_call: TRBJ1-5; cdr3_aa: ASSLLVGGGQPQH
v_call: TRBV7-2; j_call: TRBJ2-2; cdr3_aa: ASSFGRGTGELF
v_call: TRBV29-1; j_call: TRBJ2-3; cdr3_aa: SVGRLARMGTDTQY
v_call: TRBV5-4; j_call: TRBJ2-5; cdr3_aa: ASSLGLAVQETQY
v_call: TRBV10-2; j_call: TRBJ1-5; cdr3_aa: ASSKQGSNQPQH
v_call: TRBV15; j_call: TRBJ2-5; cdr3_aa: ATSREAGETQY
v_call: TRBV27; j_call: TRBJ2-3; cdr3_aa: ASSYLDTQY
v_call: TRBV19; j_call: TRBJ1-3; cdr3_aa: ASSPRGTGNTIY
v_call: TRBV5-1; j_call: TRBJ2-7; cdr3_aa: ASSLTGSSYEQY
v_call: TRBV10-3; j_call: TRBJ2-2; cdr3_aa: AISNARDRGTGELF
v_call: TRBV9; j_call: TRBJ1-1; cdr3_aa: ASSRGGKEAF
v_call: TRBV9; j_call: TRBJ2-7; cdr3_aa: ASSVGTAVGGSYEQY
v_call: TRBV7-2; j_call: TRBJ2-3; cdr3_aa: ASSLDKSSTDTQY
v_call: TRBV29-1; j_call: TRBJ2-3; cdr3_aa: SVDKRGSTDTQY
v_call: TRBV7-9; j_call: TRBJ1-2; cdr3_aa: ASSLGGTGLGYT
v_call: TRBV30; j_call: TRBJ2-3; cdr3_aa: AWSAQSPGTDTQY
v_call: TRBV2; j_call: TRBJ2-3; cdr3_aa: ASSELRDTDTQY
v_call: TRBV4-3; j_call: TRBJ2-6; cdr3_aa: ASSQDLLTVDNGANVLT
v_call: TRBV9; j_call: TRBJ2-1; cdr3_aa: ASSVGLSHNHNEQF
v_call: TRBV28; j_call: TRBJ2-5; cdr3_aa: ASSLGGDGETQY
v_call: TRBV2; j_call: TRBJ2-7; cdr3_aa: ASSPFPNEQY
v_call: TRBV7-2; j_call: TRBJ1-3; cdr3_aa: ASSFSSPNSGNTIY
v_call: TRBV5-1; j_call: TRBJ2-7; cdr3_aa: ASSSGLGTYEQY
v_call: TRBV5-6; j_call: TRBJ2-3; cdr3_aa: ASSSRTRGDTQY
v_call: TRBV5-1; j_call: TRBJ2-7; cdr3_aa: ASSLVGTGPYEQY
v_call: TRBV29-1; j_call: TRBJ1-1; cdr3_aa: SVGGVSYTEAF
v_call: TRBV4-1; j_call: TRBJ1-5; cdr3_aa: ASSPPTGEESQPQH
v_call: TRBV11-2; j_call: TRBJ2-2; cdr3_aa: ASSLVRGPHIGELF
v_call: TRBV10-3; j_call: TRBJ1-1; cdr3_aa: ATFDRGRTEAF
v_call: TRBV5-1; j_call: TRBJ2-3; cdr3_aa: ASSFGTSGSTDTQY
v_call: TRBV7-2; j_call: TRBJ2-5; cdr3_aa: ASSLDQETQY
v_call: TRBV19; j_call: TRBJ2-1; cdr3_aa: ASSIGTGPNNEQF
v_call: TRBV19; j_call: TRBJ2-7; cdr3_aa: ASSRGQGSTYEQY
v_call: TRBV2; j_call: TRBJ1-1; cdr3_aa: ASKQGVATEAF
v_call: TRBV5-4; j_call: TRBJ2-7; cdr3_aa: ASSTGTSGRGYEQY
v_call: TRBV5-4; j_call: TRBJ1-1; cdr3_aa: ASSLSMVNTEAF
v_call: TRBV7-8; j_call: TRBJ2-3; cdr3_aa: ASSLGGHTDTQY
v_call: TRBV11-2; j_call: TRBJ1-2; cdr3_aa: ASSLIGARGPDYGYT
v_call: TRBV4-3; j_call: TRBJ1-2; cdr3_aa: ASSQVLGGVGYT
v_call: TRBV27; j_call: TRBJ2-5; cdr3_aa: ASSSRPQGGETQY
v_call: TRBV27; j_call: TRBJ1-5; cdr3_aa: ASSFSGQTNQPQH
v_call: TRBV30; j_call: TRBJ1-1; cdr3_aa: AWSQGIKTEAF
v_call: TRBV30; j_call: TRBJ1-1; cdr3_aa: AWSSGTGGSSNTEAF
v_call: TRBV18; j_call: TRBJ2-2; cdr3_aa: ASSPPVRTGELF
v_call: TRBV5-1; j_call: TRBJ1-1; cdr3_aa: ASSQQPSGQGSMNTEAF
v_call: TRBV12-1; j_call: TRBJ2-1; cdr3_aa: ASSSGMFVGLAYNEQF
v_call: TRBV28; j_call: TRBJ2-7; cdr3_aa: ASNPTPGLAGDEQY